This T cell receptor (beta chain) was sequenced for a study of T-cell memory formation after mild COVID-19. Study in general: There were largely donor-specific TCR clusters. General study points: Detection of some responders pre-infection suggested pre-existing cross-reactive memory T cells participated.

This clonotype was recorded only once. Its target is unknown. Using constant-segment primers, 5'RACE produced TCR alpha and TCR beta cDNA libraries carrying sample barcodes and UMIs. TCRdb re-analysed the 5' RACE reads in MiXCR, keeping a single row per CDR3 protein. The sample lists roughly 150,000 distinct CDR3 sequences; 10% to 15% were seen once. V lost 8 bases and J 3 bases, leaving 10 bases between the germline ends. Germline V CDR1 and CDR2: SNHLY, FYNNEI. The CDR3 sequence is 12 residues long. Sequencing was carried out using PBMCs or a T cell subset sorted from them (not recorded which). The chain carries TRBV2 and TRBJ1-2, with unresolved D. The clonotype comes from a man aged 18 to 35 who had mild COVID-19 (a few samples of this study predate the infection). Cell type and time point are not known. CDR3 amino acids: CASAGLDYGYTF. DNA for the CDR3: TGTGCCAGCGCCGGTTTGGACTATGGCTACACCTTC.